The sequence of this T cell receptor beta chain was determined in a study of blood T cell repertoires in COVID-19. At the level of the study: Nucleic acid was either cDNA or gDNA, and it came from T cells, B-cell-depleted T cells, or PBMCs.

The repertoire was sequenced with immunoSEQ multiplex PCR; TCRdb's copy has only in-frame clones and lacks some. The sample records around 80,000 clones, 75% to 85% being singletons. Germline V gene data show CDR1 as KGHSH and CDR2 as LQKENI. This CDR3 region has 15 residues. Trimming removed 6 bases from V and 3 bases from J; junction bases left unmatched: 8. The V and J genes are TRBV18 and TRBJ1-5; 7 bases map to TRBD1. Sequenced sample: peripheral blood. The TCR originated in a man aged 50 to 60 with COVID-19, enrolled during active disease. The CDR3: CASSLETGTNQPQHF. The CDR3, as DNA: TGTGCCAGCTCGCTTGAGACAGGGACCAATCAGCCCCAGCATTTT.